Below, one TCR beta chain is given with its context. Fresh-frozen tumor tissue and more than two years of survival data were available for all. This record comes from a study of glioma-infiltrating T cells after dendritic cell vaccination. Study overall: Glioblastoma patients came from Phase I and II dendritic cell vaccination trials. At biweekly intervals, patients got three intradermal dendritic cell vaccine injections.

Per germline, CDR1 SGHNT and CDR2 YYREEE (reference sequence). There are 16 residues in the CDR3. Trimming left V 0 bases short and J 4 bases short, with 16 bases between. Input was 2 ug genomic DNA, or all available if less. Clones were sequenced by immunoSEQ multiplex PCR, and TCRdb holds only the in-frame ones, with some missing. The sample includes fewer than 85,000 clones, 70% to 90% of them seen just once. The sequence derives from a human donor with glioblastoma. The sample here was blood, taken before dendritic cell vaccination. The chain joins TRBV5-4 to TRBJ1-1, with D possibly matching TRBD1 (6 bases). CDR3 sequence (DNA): TGTGCCAGCAGCTTGGGGGCCCCAGGGGTGGGCACTGAAGCTTTCTTT. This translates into CASSLGAPGVGTEAFF.